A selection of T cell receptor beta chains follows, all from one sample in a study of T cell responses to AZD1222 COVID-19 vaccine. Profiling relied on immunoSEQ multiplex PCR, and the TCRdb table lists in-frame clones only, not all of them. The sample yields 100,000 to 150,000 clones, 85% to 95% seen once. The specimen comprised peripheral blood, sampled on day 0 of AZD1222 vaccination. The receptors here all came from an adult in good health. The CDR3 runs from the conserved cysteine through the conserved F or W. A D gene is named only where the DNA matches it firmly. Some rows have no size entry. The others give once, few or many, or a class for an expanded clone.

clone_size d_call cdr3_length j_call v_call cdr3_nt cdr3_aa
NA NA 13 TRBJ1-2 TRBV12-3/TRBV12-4 TGTGCCAGCAGTTTCGCGGGTTCCTATGGCTACACCTTC CASSFAGSYGYTF
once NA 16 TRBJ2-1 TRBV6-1 TGTGCCAGCAGTGAAGGGAGGGGGCAGGGGGACAATGAGCAGTTCTTC CASSEGRGQGDNEQFF
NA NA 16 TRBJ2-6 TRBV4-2 TGTGCCAGCAGCCCCACCCCAAGCTCCGGGGCCAACGTCCTGACTTTC CASSPTPSSGANVLTF
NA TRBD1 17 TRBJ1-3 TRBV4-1 TGCGCCAGCAGCCTCGGGACAGTTAGCCTCTCTGGAAACACCATATATTTT CASSLGTVSLSGNTIYF
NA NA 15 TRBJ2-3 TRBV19 TGTGCCAGTACCCCCCGCAGGGCAGGGGCAGATACGCAGTATTTT CASTPRRAGADTQYF
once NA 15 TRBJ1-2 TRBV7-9 TGTGCCAGCAGCTCGACCCAGGGTTTTAACTATGGCTACACCTTC CASSSTQGFNYGYTF
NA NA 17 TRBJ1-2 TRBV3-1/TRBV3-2 TGTGCCAGCAGCCAAGTCTCGGGACTACTAGCTAACTATGGCTACACCTTC CASSQVSGLLANYGYTF
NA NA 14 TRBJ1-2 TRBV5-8 TGTGCCAGCAGCTTGTCCTTCCCGCGCTATGGCTACACCTTC CASSLSFPRYGYTF
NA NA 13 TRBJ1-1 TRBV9 TGTGCCAGCAGCGTAGGATGGGAGGGAACGGCTTTCTTT CASSVGWEGTAFF
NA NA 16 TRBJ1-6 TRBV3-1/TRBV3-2 TGTGCCAGCAGCCAGGACGTTGTATCCTATAATTCACCCCTCCACTTT CASSQDVVSYNSPLHF
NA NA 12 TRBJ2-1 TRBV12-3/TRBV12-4 TGTGCCAGCAGTCCCTCCCACAATGAGCAGTTCTTC CASSPSHNEQFF
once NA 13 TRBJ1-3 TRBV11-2 TGTGCCAGCAGCTTAGTGTTGGAAAACACCATATATTTT CASSLVLENTIYF
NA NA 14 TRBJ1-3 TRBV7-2 TGTGCCAGCAGCTTAGGGGACTCTGGAAACACCATATATTTT CASSLGDSGNTIYF
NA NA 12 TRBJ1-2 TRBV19 TGTGCCAGTAACGGGCTCCGCTATGGCTACACCTTC CASNGLRYGYTF
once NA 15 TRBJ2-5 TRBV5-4 TGTGCCAGCAGCTTGCACCCCGGGGCCCAAGAGACCCAGTACTTC CASSLHPGAQETQYF
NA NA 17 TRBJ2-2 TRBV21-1 TGTGCCAGCAGCAACCTAAGACAGGACGTGAACACCGGGGAGCTGTTTTTT CASSNLRQDVNTGELFF
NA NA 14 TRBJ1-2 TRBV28 TGTGCCAGCAGTTTGGGCCGTAGAAACTATGGCTACACCTTC CASSLGRRNYGYTF
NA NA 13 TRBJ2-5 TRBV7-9 TGTGCCAGCAGCTACCTTGGGGGGGAGACCCAGTACTTC CASSYLGGETQYF
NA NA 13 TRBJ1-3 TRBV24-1 TGTGCCACGATTTCCTCACTCGGAAACACCATATATTTT CATISSLGNTIYF
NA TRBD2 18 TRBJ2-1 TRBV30 TGTGCCTGGAGTGTACCCGGGGCTAGCGGGAGGGCCCCTGGTGAGCAGTTCTTC CAWSVPGASGRAPGEQFF
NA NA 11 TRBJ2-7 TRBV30 TGTGCCTGGAGTAGAACCTACGAGCAGTACTTC CAWSRTYEQYF
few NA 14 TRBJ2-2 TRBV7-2 TGTGCCAGCACCCCCCCAGCCTACACCGGGGAGCTGTTTTTT CASTPPAYTGELFF
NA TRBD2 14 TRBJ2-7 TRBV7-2 TGTGCCAGCAGCTTAGATGCGGGAGCTAGGGAGCAGTACTTC CASSLDAGAREQYF
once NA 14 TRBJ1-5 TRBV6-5 TGTGCCAGCAGCCCGTCTCCCGGGGATCAGCCCCAGCATTTT CASSPSPGDQPQHF
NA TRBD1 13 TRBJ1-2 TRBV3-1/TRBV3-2 TGTGCCAGCAGCCTAGGGACAGGGGAGGGCTACACCTTC CASSLGTGEGYTF
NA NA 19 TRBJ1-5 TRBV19 TGTGCCAGTAGTACCTCCTCTCCAGGGAAAACAGGAGGCAATCAGCCCCAGCATTTT CASSTSSPGKTGGNQPQHF
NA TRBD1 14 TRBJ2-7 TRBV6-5 TGTGCCAGCAGTTACCAGGGACAGTTCTACGAGCAGTACTTC CASSYQGQFYEQYF
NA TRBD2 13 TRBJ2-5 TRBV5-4 TGTGCCAGCAGGGAAGCGGGGGGCTCCCTAGTAGACTTC CASREAGGSLVDF
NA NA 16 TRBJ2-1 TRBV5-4 TGTGCCAGCAGCTCGGCGACATCCTTCTCTATCGGTGAGCAGTTCTTC CASSSATSFSIGEQFF
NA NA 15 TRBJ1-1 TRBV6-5 TGTGCCAGCAGTTACTCCGGGGCCGTTGGGGGGGCAGCTTTCTTT CASSYSGAVGGAAFF
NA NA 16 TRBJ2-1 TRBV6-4 TGTGCCAGCAGTGACTGGTATAGCCGAGGGTCCAATGAGCAGTTCTTC CASSDWYSRGSNEQFF
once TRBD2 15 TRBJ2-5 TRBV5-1 TGCGCCAGCAGCTATGGACTAGCGGGGGTAGAGACCCAGTACTTC CASSYGLAGVETQYF
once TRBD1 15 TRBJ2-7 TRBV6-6 TGTGCCAGCACTCCCGCCCGGGACAGTAGATACGAGCGGTACTTC CASTPARDSRYERYF
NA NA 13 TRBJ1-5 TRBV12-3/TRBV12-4 TGTGCCAGCAGCCCCAGGGCAGGTCAGCCCCAGCATTTT CASSPRAGQPQHF
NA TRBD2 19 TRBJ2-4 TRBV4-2 TGTGCCAGCAGCCCAGAGGGGAGGGCGGGAATGCTAGCCAAAAACATTCAGTACTTC CASSPEGRAGMLAKNIQYF
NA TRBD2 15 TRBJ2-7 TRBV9 TGTGCCAGCAGCGTAGATGGCGGGGGGTCCTACGAGCAGTACTTC CASSVDGGGSYEQYF
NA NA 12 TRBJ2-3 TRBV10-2 TGCGCCAGCAGAGGACAAGCGGATACGCAGTATTTT CASRGQADTQYF
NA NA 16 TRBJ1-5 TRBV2 TGTGCCAGCAGTCCTAGGTACTCTTCGGGCAATCAGCCCCAGCATTTT CASSPRYSSGNQPQHF
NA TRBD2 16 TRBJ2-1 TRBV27 TGTGCCAGCAGTCTCGGGACTAGCGGGAGGGGGAATGAGCAGTTCTTC CASSLGTSGRGNEQFF
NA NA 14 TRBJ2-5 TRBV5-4 TGTGCCAGCAGCTTGTCCGGAAACACAGAGACCCAGTACTTC CASSLSGNTETQYF
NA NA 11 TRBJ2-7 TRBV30 TGTGCCTGGGGCGGTTTTTACGAGCAGTACTTC CAWGGFYEQYF
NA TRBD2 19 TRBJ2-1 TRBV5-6 TGTGCCAGCAGCTTATTCGGAGCGGGAGGGAATTGGGCCCACAATGAGCAGTTCTTC CASSLFGAGGNWAHNEQFF
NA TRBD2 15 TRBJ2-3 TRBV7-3 TGTGCCAGCAGCACAACTAGCGGTAGCACAGATACGCAGTATTTT CASSTTSGSTDTQYF
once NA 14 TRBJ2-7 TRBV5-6 TGTGCCAGCAGCTTGTTAGGTTCCGCCTACGAGCAGTACTTC CASSLLGSAYEQYF
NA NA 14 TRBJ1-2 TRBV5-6 TGTGCCAGCAGCTTGGGGTATGGGGTCTATGGCTACACCTTC CASSLGYGVYGYTF
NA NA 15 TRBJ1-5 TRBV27 TGTGCCAGCAGAATAGGACAGAACTCTAATCAGCCCCAGCATTTT CASRIGQNSNQPQHF
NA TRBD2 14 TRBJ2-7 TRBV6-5 TGTGCCAGCACCCACTCGGGGGGGCCTTACGAGCAGTACTTC CASTHSGGPYEQYF
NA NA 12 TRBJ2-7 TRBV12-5 TGTGCTAGTGGACCTGGGAGCTACGAGCAGTACTTC CASGPGSYEQYF
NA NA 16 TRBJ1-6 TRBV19 TGTGCCAGTAGTATATCCACCGGGGCGGCTAATTCACCCCTCCACTTT CASSISTGAANSPLHF
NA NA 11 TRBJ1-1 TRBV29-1 TGCAGCGTTGAGAGGAACACTGAAGCTTTCTTT CSVERNTEAFF
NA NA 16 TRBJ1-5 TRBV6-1 TGTGCCAGCAGTGAAATTAAAGGGGCAGCGAATCAGCCCCAGCATTTT CASSEIKGAANQPQHF
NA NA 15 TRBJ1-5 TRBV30 TGTGCCTGGAGTCGTGAAAGGGGGATCGGGCAGCCCCAGCATTTT CAWSRERGIGQPQHF
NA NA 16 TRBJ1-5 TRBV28 TGTGCCAGCAGTATTACCCAGGGTCTTAGCAATCAGCCCCAGCATTTT CASSITQGLSNQPQHF
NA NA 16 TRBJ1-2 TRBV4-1 TGCGCCAGCAGCCAAAAGATCCGGGATACTAACTATGGCTACACCTTC CASSQKIRDTNYGYTF
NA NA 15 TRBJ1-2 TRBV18 TGTGCCAGCTCGCCCACCCAGACAGATCCTTATGGCTACACCTTC CASSPTQTDPYGYTF
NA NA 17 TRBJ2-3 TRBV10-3 TGTGCCATCAGCCCGGGAGAGGGGGGTTTTAGCACAGATACGCAGTATTTT CAISPGEGGFSTDTQYF
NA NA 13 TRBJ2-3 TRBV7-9 TGTGCCAGCAGCTTCGCTAAGACAGATACGCAGTATTTT CASSFAKTDTQYF
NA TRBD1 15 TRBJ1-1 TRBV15 TGTGCCACCAGCACTCCACAGGGGCTAAACACTGAAGCTTTCTTT CATSTPQGLNTEAFF
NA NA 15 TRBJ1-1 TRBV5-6 TGTGCCAGCAGCTTGGTAGGGCAGGGTGGGACTGAAGCTTTCTTT CASSLVGQGGTEAFF